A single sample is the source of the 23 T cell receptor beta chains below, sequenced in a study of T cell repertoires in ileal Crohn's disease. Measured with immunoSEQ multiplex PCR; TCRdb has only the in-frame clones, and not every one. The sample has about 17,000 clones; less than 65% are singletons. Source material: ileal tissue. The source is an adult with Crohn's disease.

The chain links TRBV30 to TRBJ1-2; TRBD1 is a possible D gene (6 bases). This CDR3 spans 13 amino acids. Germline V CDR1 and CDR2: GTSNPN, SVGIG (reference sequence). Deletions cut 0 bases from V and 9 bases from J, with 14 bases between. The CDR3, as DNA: TGTGCCTGGAGTGTAACAGGGAAAGTTAGCTACACCTTC. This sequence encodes CAWSVTGKVSYTF.

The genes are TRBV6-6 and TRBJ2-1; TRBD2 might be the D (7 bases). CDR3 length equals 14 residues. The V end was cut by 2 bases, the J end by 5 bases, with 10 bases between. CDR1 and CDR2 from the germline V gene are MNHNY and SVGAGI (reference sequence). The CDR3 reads CASSYQGRDNEQFF. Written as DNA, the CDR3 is TGTGCCAGCAGTTACCAGGGGAGGGACAATGAGCAGTTCTTC.

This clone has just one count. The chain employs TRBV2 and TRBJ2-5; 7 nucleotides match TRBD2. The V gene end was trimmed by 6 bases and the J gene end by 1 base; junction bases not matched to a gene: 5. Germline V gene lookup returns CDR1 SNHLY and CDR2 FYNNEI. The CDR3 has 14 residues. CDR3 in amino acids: CASRSSGPQETQYF. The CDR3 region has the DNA TGTGCCAGCAGATCTAGCGGCCCCCAAGAGACCCAGTACTTC.

In nucleotides, the CDR3 is TGTGCCAGCTCACCAGACGGACAGGGAGAAGCTTTCTTT. Translating it yields CASSPDGQGEAFF. The rearrangement uses TRBV18 and TRBJ1-1, with 8 bases that match TRBD1. Unmatched junction bases numbered 4, after V lost 2 bases and J lost 8 bases. The CDR3 runs 13 residues. CDR1 KGHSH and CDR2 LQKENI come from the germline V gene. Full variable domain (remainder filled in from reference TRBV18 and TRBJ1-1): NAGVMQNPRHLVRRRGQEARLRCSPMKGHSHVYWYRQLPEEGLKFMVYLQKENIIDESGMPKERFSAEFPKEGPSILRIQQVVRGDSAAYFCASSPDGQGEAFFGQGTRLTVV.

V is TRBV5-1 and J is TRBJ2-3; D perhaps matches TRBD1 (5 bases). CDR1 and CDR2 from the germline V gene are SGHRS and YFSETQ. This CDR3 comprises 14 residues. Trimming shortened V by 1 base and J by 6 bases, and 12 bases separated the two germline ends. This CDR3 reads CASSLRQTADTQYF. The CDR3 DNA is TGCGCCAGCAGCTTGCGGCAGACAGCTGATACGCAGTATTTT. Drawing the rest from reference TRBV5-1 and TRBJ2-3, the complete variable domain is KAGVTQTPRYLIKTRGQQVTLSCSPISGHRSVSWYQQTPGQGLQFLFEYFSETQRNKGNFPGRFSGRQFSNSRSEMNVSTLELGDSALYLCASSLRQTADTQYFGPGTRLTVL.

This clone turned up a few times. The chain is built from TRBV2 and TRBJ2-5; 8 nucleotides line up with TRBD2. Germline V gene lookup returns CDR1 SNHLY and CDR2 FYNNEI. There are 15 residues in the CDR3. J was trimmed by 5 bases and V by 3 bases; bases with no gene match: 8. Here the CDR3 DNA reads TGTGCCAGCAGTGATGGTAGCGGGATGGGGGAGACCCAGTACTTC. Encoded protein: CASSDGSGMGETQYF.

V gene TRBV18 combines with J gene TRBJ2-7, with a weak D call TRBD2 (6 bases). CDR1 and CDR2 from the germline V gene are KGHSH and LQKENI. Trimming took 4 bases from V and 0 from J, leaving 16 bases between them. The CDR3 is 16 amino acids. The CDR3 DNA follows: TGTGCCAGCTCACGGACGTTTTCCGGGAGCTCCTACGAGCAGTACTTC. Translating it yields CASSRTFSGSSYEQYF. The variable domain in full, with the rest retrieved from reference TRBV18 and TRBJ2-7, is NAGVMQNPRHLVRRRGQEARLRCSPMKGHSHVYWYRQLPEEGLKFMVYLQKENIIDESGMPKERFSAEFPKEGPSILRIQQVVRGDSAAYFCASSRTFSGSSYEQYFGPGTRLTVT.

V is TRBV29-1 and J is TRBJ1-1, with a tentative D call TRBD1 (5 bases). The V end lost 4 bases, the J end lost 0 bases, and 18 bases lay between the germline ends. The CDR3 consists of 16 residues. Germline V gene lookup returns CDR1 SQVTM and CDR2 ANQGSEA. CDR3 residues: CSVARRGGRLNTEAFF. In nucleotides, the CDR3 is TGCAGCGTTGCCCGGCGGGGGGGAAGATTGAACACTGAAGCTTTCTTT.

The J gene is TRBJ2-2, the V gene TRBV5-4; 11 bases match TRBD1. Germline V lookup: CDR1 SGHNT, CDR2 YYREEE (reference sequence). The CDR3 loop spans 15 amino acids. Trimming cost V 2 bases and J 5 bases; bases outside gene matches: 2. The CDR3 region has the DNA TGTGCCAGCAGCTTCGGGACAGGGGGAACCGGGGAGCTGTTTTTT. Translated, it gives CASSFGTGGTGELFF. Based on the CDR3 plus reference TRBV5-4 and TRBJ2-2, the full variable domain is ETGVTQSPTHLIKTRGQQVTLRCSSQSGHNTVSWYQQALGQGPQFIFQYYREEENGRGNFPPRFSGLQFPNYSSELNVNALELDDSALYLCASSFGTGGTGELFFGEGSRLTVL.

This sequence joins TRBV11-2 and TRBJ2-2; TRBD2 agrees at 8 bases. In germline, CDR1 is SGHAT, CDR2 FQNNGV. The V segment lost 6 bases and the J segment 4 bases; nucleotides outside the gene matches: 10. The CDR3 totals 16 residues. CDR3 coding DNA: TGTGCCAGCAGACCCCCGGGACTAGTTTCCACCGGGGAGCTGTTTTTT. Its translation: CASRPPGLVSTGELFF. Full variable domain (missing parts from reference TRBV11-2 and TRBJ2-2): EAGVAQSPRYKIIEKRQSVAFWCNPISGHATLYWYQQILGQGPKLLIQFQNNGVVDDSQLPKDRFSAERLKGVDSTLKIQPAKLEDSAVYLCASRPPGLVSTGELFFGEGSRLTVL.

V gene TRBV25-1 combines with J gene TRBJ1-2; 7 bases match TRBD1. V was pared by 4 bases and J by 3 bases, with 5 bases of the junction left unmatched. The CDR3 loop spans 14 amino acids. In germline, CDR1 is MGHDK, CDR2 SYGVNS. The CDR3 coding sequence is TGTGCCAGCAGTGCCCCCAGGGGGGACTATGGCTACACCTTC. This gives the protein CASSAPRGDYGYTF.

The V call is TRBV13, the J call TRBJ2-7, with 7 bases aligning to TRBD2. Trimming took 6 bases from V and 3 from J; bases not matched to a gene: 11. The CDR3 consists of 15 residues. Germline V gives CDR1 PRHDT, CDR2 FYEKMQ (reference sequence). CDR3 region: CASREWGSGLYEQYF. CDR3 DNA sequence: TGTGCCAGCAGGGAGTGGGGTAGCGGGCTCTACGAGCAGTACTTC.

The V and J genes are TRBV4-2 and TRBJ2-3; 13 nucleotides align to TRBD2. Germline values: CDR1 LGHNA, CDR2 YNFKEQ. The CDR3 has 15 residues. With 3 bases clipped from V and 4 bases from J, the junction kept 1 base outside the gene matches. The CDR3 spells CASSQTSGRSDTQYF. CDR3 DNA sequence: TGTGCCAGCAGCCAGACTAGCGGGAGGTCAGATACGCAGTATTTT.

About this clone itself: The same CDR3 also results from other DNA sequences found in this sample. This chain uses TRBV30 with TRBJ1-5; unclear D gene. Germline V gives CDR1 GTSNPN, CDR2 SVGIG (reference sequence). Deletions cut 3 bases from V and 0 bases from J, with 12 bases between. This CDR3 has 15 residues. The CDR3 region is CAWSRTGNSNQPQHF. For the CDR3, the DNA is TGTGCCTGGAGCCGGACGGGGAATAGCAATCAGCCCCAGCATTTT.

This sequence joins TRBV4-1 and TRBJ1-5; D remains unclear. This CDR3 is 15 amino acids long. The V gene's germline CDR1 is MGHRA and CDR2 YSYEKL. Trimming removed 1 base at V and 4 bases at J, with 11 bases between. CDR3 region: CASSQVVPRNQPQHF. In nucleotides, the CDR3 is TGCGCCAGCAGCCAAGTTGTCCCGAGGAATCAGCCCCAGCATTTT.

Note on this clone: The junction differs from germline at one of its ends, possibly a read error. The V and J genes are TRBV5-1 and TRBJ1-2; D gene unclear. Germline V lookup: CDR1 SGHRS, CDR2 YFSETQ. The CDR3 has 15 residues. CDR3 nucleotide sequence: TGCGCCAGCAGATTGGAGAGGGTTCGAGACTATGGCTACACCTTC. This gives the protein CASRLERVRDYGYTF. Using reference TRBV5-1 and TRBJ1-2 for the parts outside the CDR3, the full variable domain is KAGVTQTPRYLIKTRGQQVTLSCSPISGHRSVSWYQQTPGQGLQFLFEYFSETQRNKGNFPGRFSGRQFSNSRSEMNVSTLELGDSALYLCASRLERVRDYGYTFGSGTRLTVV.

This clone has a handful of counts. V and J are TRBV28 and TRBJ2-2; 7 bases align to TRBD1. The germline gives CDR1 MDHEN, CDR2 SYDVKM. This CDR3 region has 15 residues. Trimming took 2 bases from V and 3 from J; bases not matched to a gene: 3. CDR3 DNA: TGTGCCAGCAGTTTACATGACAGGGACACCGGGGAGCTGTTTTTT. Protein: CASSLHDRDTGELFF.

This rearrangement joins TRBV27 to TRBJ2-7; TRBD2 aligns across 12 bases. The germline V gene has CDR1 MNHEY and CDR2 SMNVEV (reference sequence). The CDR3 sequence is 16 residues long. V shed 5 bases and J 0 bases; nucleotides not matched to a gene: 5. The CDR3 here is CASSALAGGLSYEQYF. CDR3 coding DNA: TGTGCCAGCAGTGCACTAGCGGGAGGCCTCTCCTACGAGCAGTACTTC.

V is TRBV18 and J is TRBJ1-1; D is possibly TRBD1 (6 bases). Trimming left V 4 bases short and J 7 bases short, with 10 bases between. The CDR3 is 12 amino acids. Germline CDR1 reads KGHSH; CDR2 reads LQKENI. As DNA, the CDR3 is TGTGCCAGCTCACGACAGACAGGTGAAGCTTTCTTT. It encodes CASSRQTGEAFF.

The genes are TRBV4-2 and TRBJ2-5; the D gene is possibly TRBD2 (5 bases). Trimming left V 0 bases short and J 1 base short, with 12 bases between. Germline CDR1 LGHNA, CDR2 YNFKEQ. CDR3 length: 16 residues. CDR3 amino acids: CASSQDRGVGQETQYF. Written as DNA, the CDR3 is TGTGCCAGCAGCCAAGATCGGGGAGTGGGCCAAGAGACCCAGTACTTC.

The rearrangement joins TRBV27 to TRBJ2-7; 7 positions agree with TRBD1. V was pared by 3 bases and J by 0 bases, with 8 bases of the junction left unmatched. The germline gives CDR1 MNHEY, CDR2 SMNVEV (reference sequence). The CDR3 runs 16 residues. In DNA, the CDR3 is TGTGCCAGCAGTTTTTCCAGACAGGGCCTCTCCTACGAGCAGTACTTC. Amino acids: CASSFSRQGLSYEQYF.

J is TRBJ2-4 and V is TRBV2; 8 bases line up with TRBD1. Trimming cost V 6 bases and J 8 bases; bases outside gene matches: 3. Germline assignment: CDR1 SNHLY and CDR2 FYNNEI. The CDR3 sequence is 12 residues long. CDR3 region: CASRTGADIQYF. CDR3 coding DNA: TGTGCCAGCAGGACAGGGGCGGACATTCAGTACTTC.

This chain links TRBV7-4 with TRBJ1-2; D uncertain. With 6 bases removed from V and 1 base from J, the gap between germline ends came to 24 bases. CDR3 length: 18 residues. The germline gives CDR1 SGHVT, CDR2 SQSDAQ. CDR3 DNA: TGTGCCAGCAGTCCGACAATGGGCGTCACGCCGCTTAACTATGGCTACACCTTC. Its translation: CASSPTMGVTPLNYGYTF.